This entry lists 15 T cell receptor beta chains sequenced from one sample in a study of cytomegalovirus exposure and HLA in healthy donors. Primers included in the PCR were 60 Vbeta and 13 Jbeta primers. The protocol was immunoSEQ multiplex PCR, while the TCRdb copy is restricted to in-frame clones and leaves out a portion. The table has 170,000 or so clones, 75% to 85% seen once; the top ten hold 6.5% to 8.5%. The specimen sequenced was PBMCs. These receptors were obtained from a man aged 25 to 40 in good health and CMV-seropositive.

The chain carries TRBV6-1 and TRBJ1-3, with D unclear. CDR1 and CDR2 (germline): MNHNS, SASEGT. CDR3 length: 15 residues. Trimming removed 4 bases at V and 0 bases at J, with 10 bases between. CDR3 protein: CASSASGYSGNTIYF. The CDR3 DNA sequence: TGTGCCAGCAGTGCCTCGGGGTACTCTGGAAACACCATATATTTT.

This clone was seen a few times. The J gene is TRBJ2-1, the V gene TRBV2, with unresolved D. Per germline, CDR1 SNHLY and CDR2 FYNNEI. The CDR3 has 11 residues. V was clipped by 7 bases and J by 2 bases, with 3 bases between them. CDR3: CASTAYNEQFF. In DNA, the CDR3 is TGTGCCAGCACAGCCTACAATGAGCAGTTCTTC.

This chain uses TRBV4-2 with TRBJ2-3; D remains unclear. CDR1 is LGHNA and CDR2 is YNFKEQ in the germline V gene. The V gene lost 0 bases and the J gene lost 4 bases, with 8 bases spanning the gap. CDR3 length: 14 amino acids. CDR3 sequence: CASSQERGADTQYF. The CDR3 nucleotides read TGTGCCAGCAGCCAAGAACGAGGCGCAGATACGCAGTATTTT.

The sample holds one count of this clone. The V call is TRBV6-1, the J call TRBJ1-1, with D possibly being TRBD1 (5 bases). V was shortened by 8 bases and J by 6 bases, with 13 bases between the two germline ends. The CDR3 spans 12 residues. Germline V gene data show CDR1 as MNHNS and CDR2 as SASEGT. The DNA for the CDR3 is TGTGCCAGCGGGACTCGGGGGTCTGAAGCTTTCTTT. Amino acids: CASGTRGSEAFF.

This chain uses TRBV5-1 with TRBJ2-5; TRBD2 matches at 11 bases. CDR3 length equals 18 residues. Germline V gene sequence: CDR1 SGHRS, CDR2 YFSETQ. Trimming at V came to 0 bases and at J to 5 bases, leaving 12 bases not matched to a gene. CDR3 nucleotide sequence: TGCGCCAGCAGCTTGGAACTAGCGGGAGAGCCAAAGAGGGAGACCCAGTACTTC. Protein: CASSLELAGEPKRETQYF.

The CDR3 loop is CASGTLSGGANTGELFF. The CDR3 DNA reads as TGTGCCAGCGGAACCCTTAGCGGGGGAGCGAACACCGGGGAGCTGTTTTTT. The chain combines TRBV9 with TRBJ2-2; 9 bases are shared with TRBD2. Germline V gene sequence: CDR1 SGDLS, CDR2 YYNGEE. The CDR3 spans 17 residues. V gave up 7 bases and J gave up 0 bases; unmatched junction bases: 10. Based on the CDR3 plus reference TRBV9 and TRBJ2-2, the full variable domain is DSGVTQTPKHLITATGQRVTLRCSPRSGDLSVYWYQQSLDQGLQFLIQYYNGEERAKGNILERFSAQQFPDLHSELNLSSLELGDSALYFCASGTLSGGANTGELFFGEGSRLTVL.

The chain links TRBV18 to TRBJ2-6; 10 bases are shared with TRBD1. This CDR3 region has 20 residues. Germline V gene lookup returns CDR1 KGHSH and CDR2 LQKENI. The junction had 13 bases not matched to a gene; V was cut back by 5 bases and J by 0 bases. The CDR3 nucleotides read TGTGCCAGCTCATCCTCCTCTAGGGGACAGGGGAGCTCTGGGGCCAACGTCCTGACTTTC. The encoded protein is CASSSSSRGQGSSGANVLTF.

CDR3 bases: TGTGCCAGCAGCTTAACGGGAGGGAGCTCCTACGAGCAGTACTTC. Protein sequence: CASSLTGGSSYEQYF. This chain joins TRBV7-9 and TRBJ2-7; TRBD2 matches at 8 bases. Germline V CDR1 and CDR2: SEHNR, FQNEAQ (reference sequence). With V trimmed by 2 bases and J by 0 bases, 3 bases remained unmatched. The CDR3 is made up of 15 amino acids.

The rearrangement joins TRBV18 to TRBJ2-3; TRBD2 matches 9 bases. Germline CDR1 and CDR2: KGHSH and LQKENI. The CDR3 loop spans 17 amino acids. V shed 3 bases, J shed 1 base, and the junction held 8 bases outside the gene matches. CDR3 sequence reads: CASSPLAGAGGTDTQYF. CDR3 bases: TGTGCCAGCTCACCTTTAGCGGGAGCGGGAGGCACAGATACGCAGTATTTT.

The chain joins TRBV18 to TRBJ2-1; TRBD1 matches 7 bases. The V segment lost 5 bases and the J segment 5 bases; nucleotides outside the gene matches: 3. This CDR3 contains 13 residues. Looked up from germline, CDR1 is KGHSH and CDR2 is LQKENI. The CDR3 bases are TGTGCCAGCTCATCGACAGGGAACAATGAGCAGTTCTTC. Translated: CASSSTGNNEQFF.

J is TRBJ2-5 and V is TRBV25-1; maybe TRBD2 (5 bases). CDR1 is MGHDK and CDR2 is SYGVNS in the germline V gene. CDR3 length equals 15 residues. V dropped 3 bases and J dropped 1 base, with 12 bases sitting between them. The CDR3 DNA reads as TGTGCCAGCAGTGAGGCTAGCTGGGGCCAAGAGACCCAGTACTTC. Its translation is CASSEASWGQETQYF.

V and J are TRBV5-1 and TRBJ1-1, with D perhaps matching TRBD1 (5 bases). The CDR3 extends over 15 amino acids. From germline, CDR1 is SGHRS and CDR2 YFSETQ. The germline V and J ends were trimmed by 3 bases and 10 bases, with 22 bases remaining between them. Here the CDR3 DNA reads TGCGCCAGCAGCTGGGGGGGTGGGGAAGCCTCGGTAGCTTTCTTT. Protein sequence: CASSWGGGEASVAFF. The full variable domain, completed using reference TRBV5-1 and TRBJ1-1, is KAGVTQTPRYLIKTRGQQVTLSCSPISGHRSVSWYQQTPGQGLQFLFEYFSETQRNKGNFPGRFSGRQFSNSRSEMNVSTLELGDSALYLCASSWGGGEASVAFFGQGTRLTVV.

The chain carries TRBV9 and TRBJ1-1; 9 positions agree with TRBD1. CDR1 and CDR2 (germline): SGDLS, YYNGEE. Unmatched junction bases numbered 17, after V lost 3 bases and J lost 5 bases. The CDR3 length is 18 residues. CDR3: CASSDPSERDRVGTEAFF. For the CDR3, the DNA is TGTGCCAGCAGCGACCCCTCCGAACGGGACAGGGTGGGTACTGAAGCTTTCTTT.

The chain links TRBV23-1 to TRBJ2-1, with D unclear. TRBV23-1 is sorted into the ORF group, with uncertain function. The CDR3 has 15 amino acids. Trimming shortened V by 6 bases and J by 0 bases, and 12 bases separated the two germline ends. The CDR3 DNA sequence: TGCGCCAGCAGCTACCATAGCAGCTCCTACAATGAGCAGTTCTTC. Protein: CASSYHSSSYNEQFF.

J is TRBJ2-5 and V is TRBV4-3, with 9 bases matching TRBD1. The germline CDR1 and CDR2 sequences are LGHNA and YSLEER. The CDR3 is 17 residues long. The trim removed 3 bases at V and 1 base at J, leaving 9 bases unmatched. CDR3 in DNA: TGCGCCAGCAGCCAGGAGTTACTGGGACAGGGCCAAGAGACCCAGTACTTC. Translation gives CASSQELLGQGQETQYF.